The TCR beta chain under discussion was sequenced for a study of identical twins. This CDR3 is 15 amino acids long. V gave up 5 bases and J gave up 3 bases; unmatched junction bases: 5. Germline CDR1 SEHNR, CDR2 FQNEAQ (reference sequence). A few counts support this clonotype. TCRdb itself ran the 5' RACE reads through MiXCR, one entry per CDR3 protein. This table has approximately 1.8 million distinct CDR3 sequences, roughly 35% appearing once. Sequences were obtained from cord blood. The chain carries TRBV7-9 and TRBJ2-4; 9 bases map to TRBD1. This clonotype was sampled from a newborn girl in good health. CDR3 DNA: TGTGCCAGCAGCCCTCCGGGACAGGGCAAAAACATTCAGTACTTC. Protein sequence: CASSPPGQGKNIQYF.